This entry features one T cell receptor (beta chain) sequence. The antigen remains undetermined. CDR3 length equals 18 residues. The J segment lost 3 bases and the V segment lost 1 base, leaving 7 bases of the junction unmatched. CDR1 and CDR2 from the germline V gene are SGHRS and YFSETQ. These data are taken from a study of identifying expanded T cells in peripheral blood. Healthy donors had no documented immune events, such as infections, while sampled. Study results and limitations: Over around two and four weeks, about 15 and 18 clones changed, versus 1.2 between replicates. Roughly two-week clone count variance significantly increased as total template count grew.

Some clones are missing from TCRdb's copy, which holds only in-frame ones; the method was immunoSEQ multiplex PCR. The table lists roughly 63,000 clones, about four fifths of them singletons, with about a fifth in the top ten. The clonotype originates from a person aged 18-69 years in good health. The chain employs TRBV5-1 and TRBJ2-3, with TRBD2 identical over 14 bases. Sequencing was done on a sample of blood. The CDR3 sequence is CASSLTGTSGSSTDTQYF. The CDR3 DNA sequence: TGCGCCAGCAGCTTGACCGGGACTAGCGGGAGTAGTACAGATACGCAGTATTTT.